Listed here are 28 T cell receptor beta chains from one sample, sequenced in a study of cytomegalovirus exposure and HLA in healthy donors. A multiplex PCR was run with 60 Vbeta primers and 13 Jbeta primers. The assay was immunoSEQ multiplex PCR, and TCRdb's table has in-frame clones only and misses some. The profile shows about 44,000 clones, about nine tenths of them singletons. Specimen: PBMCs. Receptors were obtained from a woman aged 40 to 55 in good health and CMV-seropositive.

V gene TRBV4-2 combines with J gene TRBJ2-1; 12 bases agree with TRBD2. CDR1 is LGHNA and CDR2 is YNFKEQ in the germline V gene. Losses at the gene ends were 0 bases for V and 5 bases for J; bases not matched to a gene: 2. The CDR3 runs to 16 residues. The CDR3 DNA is TGTGCCAGCAGCCAAGAATGGACTAGCGGGAACAATGAGCAGTTCTTC. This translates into CASSQEWTSGNNEQFF.

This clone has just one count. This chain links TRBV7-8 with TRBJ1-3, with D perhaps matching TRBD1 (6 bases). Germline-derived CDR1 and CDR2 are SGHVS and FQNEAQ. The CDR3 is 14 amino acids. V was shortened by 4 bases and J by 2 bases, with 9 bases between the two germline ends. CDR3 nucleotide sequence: TGTGCCAGCAGCTCCCAGGGGCCTGGAAACACCATATATTTT. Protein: CASSSQGPGNTIYF.

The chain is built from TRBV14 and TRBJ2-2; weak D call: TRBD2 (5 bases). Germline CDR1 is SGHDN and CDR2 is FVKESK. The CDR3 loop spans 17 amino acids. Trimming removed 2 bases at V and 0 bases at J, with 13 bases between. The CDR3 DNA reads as TGTGCCAGCAGCCAAAGTCTGTGGACTCCGAACACCGGGGAGCTGTTTTTT. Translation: CASSQSLWTPNTGELFF.

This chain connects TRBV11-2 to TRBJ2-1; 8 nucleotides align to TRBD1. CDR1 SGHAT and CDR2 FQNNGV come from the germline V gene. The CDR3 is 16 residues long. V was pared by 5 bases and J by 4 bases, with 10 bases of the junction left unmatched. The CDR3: CASSRSRTGSYNEQFF. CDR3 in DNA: TGTGCCAGCAGCCGTTCGCGGACAGGGTCTTACAATGAGCAGTTCTTC.

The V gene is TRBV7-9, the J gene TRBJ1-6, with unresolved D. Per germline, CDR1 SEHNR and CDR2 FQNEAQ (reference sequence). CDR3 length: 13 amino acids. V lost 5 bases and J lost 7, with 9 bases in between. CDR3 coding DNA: TGTGCCAGCAGCGCCCCAGTGAATTCACCCCTCCACTTT. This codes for CASSAPVNSPLHF.

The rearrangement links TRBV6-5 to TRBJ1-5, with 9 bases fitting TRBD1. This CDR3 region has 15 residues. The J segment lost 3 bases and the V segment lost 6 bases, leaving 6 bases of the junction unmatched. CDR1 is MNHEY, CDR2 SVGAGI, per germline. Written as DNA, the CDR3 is TGTGCCAGCAGGACGGACAGGGGAAACAATCAGCCCCAGCATTTT. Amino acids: CASRTDRGNNQPQHF.

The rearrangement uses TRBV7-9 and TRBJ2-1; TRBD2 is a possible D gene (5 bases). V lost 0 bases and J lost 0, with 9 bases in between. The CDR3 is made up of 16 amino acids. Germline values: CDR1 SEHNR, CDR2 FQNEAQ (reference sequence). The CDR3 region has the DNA TGTGCCAGCAGCTTAGCGCGGGCAGTCTCCTACAATGAGCAGTTCTTC. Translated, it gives CASSLARAVSYNEQFF.

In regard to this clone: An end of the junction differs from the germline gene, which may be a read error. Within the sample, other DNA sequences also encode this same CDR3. The CDR3 protein is CASSRDRRDTQYF. The CDR3 region has the DNA TGCGCCAGCAGCAGGGACAGGCGAGATACGCAGTATTTT. V is TRBV2 and J is TRBJ2-3; 8 bases are a match to TRBD1. The germline gives CDR1 SNHLY, CDR2 FYNNEI. The CDR3 has 13 residues. The full variable domain, its missing parts supplied by reference TRBV2 and TRBJ2-3, is EPEVTQTPSHQVTQMGQEVILRCVPISNHLYFYWYRQILGQKVEFLVSFYNNEISEKSEIFDDQFSVERPDGSNFTLKIRSTKLEDSAMYFCASSRDRRDTQYFGPGTRLTVL.

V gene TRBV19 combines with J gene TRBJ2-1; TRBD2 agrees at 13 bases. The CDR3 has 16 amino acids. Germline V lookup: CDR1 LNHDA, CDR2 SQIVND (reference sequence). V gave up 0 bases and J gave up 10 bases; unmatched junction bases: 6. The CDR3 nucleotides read TGTGCCAGTAGTATAGATACTAGCGGGGGGGCCGGAGAGCAGTTCTTC. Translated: CASSIDTSGGAGEQFF.

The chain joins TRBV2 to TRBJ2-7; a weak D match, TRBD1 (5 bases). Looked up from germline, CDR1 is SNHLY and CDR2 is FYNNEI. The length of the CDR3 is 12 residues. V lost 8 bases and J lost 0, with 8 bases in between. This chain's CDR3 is CASLDNSYEQYF. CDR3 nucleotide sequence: TGTGCCAGCTTGGACAACTCCTACGAGCAGTACTTC.

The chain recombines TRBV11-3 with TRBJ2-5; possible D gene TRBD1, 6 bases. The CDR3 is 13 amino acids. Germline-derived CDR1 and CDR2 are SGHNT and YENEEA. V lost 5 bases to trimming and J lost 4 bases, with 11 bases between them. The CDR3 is CASSPGQRETQYF. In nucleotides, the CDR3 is TGTGCCAGCAGCCCGGGACAACGAGAGACCCAGTACTTC.

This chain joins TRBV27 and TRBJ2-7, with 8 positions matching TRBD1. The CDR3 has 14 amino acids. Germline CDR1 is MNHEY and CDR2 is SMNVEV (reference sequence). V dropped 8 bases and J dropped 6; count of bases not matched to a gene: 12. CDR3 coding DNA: TGTGCCAGCGCTGCCGGGACAGGTTCGGCCGAGCAGTACTTC. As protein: CASAAGTGSAEQYF.

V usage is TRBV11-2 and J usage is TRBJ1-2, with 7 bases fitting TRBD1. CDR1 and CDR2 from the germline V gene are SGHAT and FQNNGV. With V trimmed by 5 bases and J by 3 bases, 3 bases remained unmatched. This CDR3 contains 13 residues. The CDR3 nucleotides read TGTGCCAGCAGCGTCGACAGGGACTATGGCTACACCTTC. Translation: CASSVDRDYGYTF.

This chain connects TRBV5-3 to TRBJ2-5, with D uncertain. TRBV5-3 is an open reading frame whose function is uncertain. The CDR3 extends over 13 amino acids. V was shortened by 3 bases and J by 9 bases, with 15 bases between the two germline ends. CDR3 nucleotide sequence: TGTGCCAGAAGCTATTCTGTTGTTTCGGCCCAGTACTTC. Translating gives CARSYSVVSAQYF.

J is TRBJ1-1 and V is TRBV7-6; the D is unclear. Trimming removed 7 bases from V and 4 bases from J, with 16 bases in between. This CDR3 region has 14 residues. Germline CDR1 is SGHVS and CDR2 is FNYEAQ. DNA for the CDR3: TGTGCCAGCACCTCCCTCCAGCGGGGCACTGAAGCTTTCTTT. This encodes CASTSLQRGTEAFF.

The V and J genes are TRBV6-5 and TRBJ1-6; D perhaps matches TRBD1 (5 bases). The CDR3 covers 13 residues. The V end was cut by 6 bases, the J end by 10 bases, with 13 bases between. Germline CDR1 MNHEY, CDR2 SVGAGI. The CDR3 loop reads CASSVGGISPLHF. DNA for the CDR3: TGTGCCAGCAGCGTGGGGGGGATATCACCCCTCCACTTT.

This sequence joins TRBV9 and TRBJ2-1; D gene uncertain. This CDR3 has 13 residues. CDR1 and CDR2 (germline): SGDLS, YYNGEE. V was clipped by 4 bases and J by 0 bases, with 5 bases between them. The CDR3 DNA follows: TGTGCCAGCAGCCCCAGCTCCTACAATGAGCAGTTCTTC. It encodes CASSPSSYNEQFF. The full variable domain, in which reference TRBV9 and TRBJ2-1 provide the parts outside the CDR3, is DSGVTQTPKHLITATGQRVTLRCSPRSGDLSVYWYQQSLDQGLQFLIQYYNGEERAKGNILERFSAQQFPDLHSELNLSSLELGDSALYFCASSPSSYNEQFFGPGTRLTVL.

The chain's CDR3 is CASSQDGTGQGQFF. CDR3 coding DNA: TGTGCCAGCAGCCAAGACGGGACGGGACAGGGGCAGTTTTTT. The rearrangement links TRBV4-2 to TRBJ1-4; 10 bases are a match to TRBD1. V shed 0 bases, J shed 16 bases, and the junction held 8 bases outside the gene matches. There are 14 residues in the CDR3. Germline CDR1 LGHNA, CDR2 YNFKEQ.

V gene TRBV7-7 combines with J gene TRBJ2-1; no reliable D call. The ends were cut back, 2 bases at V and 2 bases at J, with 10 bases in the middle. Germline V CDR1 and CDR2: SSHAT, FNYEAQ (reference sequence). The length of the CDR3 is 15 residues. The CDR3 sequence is CASSLSPMAYNEQFF. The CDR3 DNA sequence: TGTGCCAGCAGCTTAAGCCCTATGGCCTACAATGAGCAGTTCTTC. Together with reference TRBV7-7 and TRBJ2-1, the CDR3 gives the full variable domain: GAGVSQSPRYKVTKRGQDVTLRCDPISSHATLYWYQQALGQGPEFLTYFNYEAQPDKSGLPSDRFSAERPEGSISTLTIQRTEQRDSAMYRCASSLSPMAYNEQFFGPGTRLTVL.

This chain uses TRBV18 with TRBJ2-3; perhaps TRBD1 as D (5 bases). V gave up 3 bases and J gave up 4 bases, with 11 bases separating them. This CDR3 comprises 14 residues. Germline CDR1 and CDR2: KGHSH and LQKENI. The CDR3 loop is CASSPRQTSDTQYF. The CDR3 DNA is TGTGCCAGCTCACCGCGACAGACGTCAGATACGCAGTATTTT.

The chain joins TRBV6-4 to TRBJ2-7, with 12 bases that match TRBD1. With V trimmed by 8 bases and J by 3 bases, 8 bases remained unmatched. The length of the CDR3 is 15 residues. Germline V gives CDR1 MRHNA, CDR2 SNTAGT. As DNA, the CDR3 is TGTGCCAGCTTTACCGGGACAGGGGGCCTCTACGAGCAGTACTTC. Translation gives CASFTGTGGLYEQYF.

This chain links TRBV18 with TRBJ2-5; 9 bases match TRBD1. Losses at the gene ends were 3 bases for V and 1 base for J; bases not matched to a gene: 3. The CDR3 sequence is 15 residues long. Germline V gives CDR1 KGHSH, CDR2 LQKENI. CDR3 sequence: CASSPGTGSQETQYF. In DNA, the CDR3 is TGTGCCAGCTCACCCGGGACAGGGTCCCAAGAGACCCAGTACTTC.

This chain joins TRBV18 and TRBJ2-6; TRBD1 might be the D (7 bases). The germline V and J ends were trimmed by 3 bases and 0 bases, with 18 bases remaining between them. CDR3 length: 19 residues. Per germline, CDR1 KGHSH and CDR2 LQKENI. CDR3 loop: CASSPGLGGGPSGANVLTF. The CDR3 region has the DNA TGTGCCAGCTCACCGGGTTTAGGAGGGGGCCCCTCTGGGGCCAACGTCCTGACTTTC.

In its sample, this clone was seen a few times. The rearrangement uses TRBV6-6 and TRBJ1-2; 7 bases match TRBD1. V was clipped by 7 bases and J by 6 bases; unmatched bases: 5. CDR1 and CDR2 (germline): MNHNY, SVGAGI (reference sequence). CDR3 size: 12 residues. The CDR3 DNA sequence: TGTGCCAGCACCGGGACAGCCGATGGCTACACCTTC. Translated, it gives CASTGTADGYTF.

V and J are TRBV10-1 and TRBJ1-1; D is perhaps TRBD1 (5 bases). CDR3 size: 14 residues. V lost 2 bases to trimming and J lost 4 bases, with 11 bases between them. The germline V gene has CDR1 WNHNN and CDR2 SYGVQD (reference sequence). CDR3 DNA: TGCGCCAGCAGTGAGAAGCAGGGTGGCACTGAAGCTTTCTTT. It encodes CASSEKQGGTEAFF.

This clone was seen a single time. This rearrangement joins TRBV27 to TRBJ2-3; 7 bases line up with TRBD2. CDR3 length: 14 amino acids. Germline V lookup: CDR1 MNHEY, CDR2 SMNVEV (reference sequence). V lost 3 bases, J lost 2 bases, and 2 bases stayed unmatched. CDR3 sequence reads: CASSFLAVTDTQYF. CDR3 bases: TGTGCCAGCAGTTTTCTAGCGGTCACAGATACGCAGTATTTT.

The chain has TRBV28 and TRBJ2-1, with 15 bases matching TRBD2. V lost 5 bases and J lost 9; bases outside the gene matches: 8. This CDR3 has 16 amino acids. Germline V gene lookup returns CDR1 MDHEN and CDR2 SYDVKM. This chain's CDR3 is CASSPGLAGGLGEQFF. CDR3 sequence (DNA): TGTGCCAGCAGTCCCGGACTAGCGGGAGGGTTGGGTGAGCAGTTCTTC.

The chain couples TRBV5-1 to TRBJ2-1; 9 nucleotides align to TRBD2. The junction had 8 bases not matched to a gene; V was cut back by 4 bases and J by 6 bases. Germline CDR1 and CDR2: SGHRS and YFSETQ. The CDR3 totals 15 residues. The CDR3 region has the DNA TGCGCCAGCAGCGAATTAGCGGGAGAGGTCAATGAGCAGTTCTTC. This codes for CASSELAGEVNEQFF.